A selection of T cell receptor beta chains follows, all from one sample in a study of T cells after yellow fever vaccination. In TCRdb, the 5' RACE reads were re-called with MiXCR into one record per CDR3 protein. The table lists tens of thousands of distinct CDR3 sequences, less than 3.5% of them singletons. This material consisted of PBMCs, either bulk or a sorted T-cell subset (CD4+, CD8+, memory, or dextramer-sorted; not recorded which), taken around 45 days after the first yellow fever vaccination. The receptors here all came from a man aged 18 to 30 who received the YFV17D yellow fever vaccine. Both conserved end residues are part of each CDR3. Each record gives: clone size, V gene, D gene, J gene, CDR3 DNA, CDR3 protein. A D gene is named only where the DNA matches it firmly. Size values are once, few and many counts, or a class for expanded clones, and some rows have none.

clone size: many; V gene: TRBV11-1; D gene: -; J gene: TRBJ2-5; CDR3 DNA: TGTGCCAGCAGCTTCGGGGTACAAGAGACCCAGTACTTC; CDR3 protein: CASSFGVQETQYF
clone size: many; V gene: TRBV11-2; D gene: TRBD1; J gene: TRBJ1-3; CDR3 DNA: TGTGCCAGCAGCTCTCATAGCTGGGGACAGCGATACTCTGGAAACACCATATATTTT; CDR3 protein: CASSSHSWGQRYSGNTIYF
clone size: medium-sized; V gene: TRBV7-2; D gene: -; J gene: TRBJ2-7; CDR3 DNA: TGTGCCAGCAGCTCCTTCGGAGGTAGCCCCCTCTACGAGCAGTACTTC; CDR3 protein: CASSSFGGSPLYEQYF
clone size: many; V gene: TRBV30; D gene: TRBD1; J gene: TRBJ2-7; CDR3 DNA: TGTGCCTGGAGCCAGGGGGCTTCCTACGAGCAGTACTTC; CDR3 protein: CAWSQGASYEQYF
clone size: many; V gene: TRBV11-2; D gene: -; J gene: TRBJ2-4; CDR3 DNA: TGTGCCAGCAGCTTTTATAGCAATAAAGCCAAAAACATTCAGTACTTC; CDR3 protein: CASSFYSNKAKNIQYF
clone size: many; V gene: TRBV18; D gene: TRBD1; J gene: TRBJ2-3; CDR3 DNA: TGTGCCAGCTCACCGAGGACAGGCCCAGATACGCAGTATTTT; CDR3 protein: CASSPRTGPDTQYF
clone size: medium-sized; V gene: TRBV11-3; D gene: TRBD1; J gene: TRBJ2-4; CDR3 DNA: TGTGCCAGCAGCATAGGACAGGGCGACATTCAGTACTTC; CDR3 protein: CASSIGQGDIQYF
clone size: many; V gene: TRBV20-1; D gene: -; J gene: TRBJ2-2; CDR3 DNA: TGCAGTGCTAGGCAGGGTAACACCGGGGAGCTGTTTTTT; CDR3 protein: CSARQGNTGELFF
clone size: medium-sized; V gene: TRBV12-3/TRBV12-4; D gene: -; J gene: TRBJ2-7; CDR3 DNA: TGTGCCATCTCAAGGACTTCGAAAAACGAGCAGTACTTC; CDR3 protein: CAISRTSKNEQYF
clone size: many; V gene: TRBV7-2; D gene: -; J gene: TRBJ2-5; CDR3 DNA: TGTGCCAGCAGCGCCGGGTTGCAAGAGACCCAGTACTTC; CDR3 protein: CASSAGLQETQYF
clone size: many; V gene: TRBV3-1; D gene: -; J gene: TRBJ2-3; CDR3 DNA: TGTGCCAGCAGCCTAGCCGCAGATACGCAGTATTTT; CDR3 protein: CASSLAADTQYF
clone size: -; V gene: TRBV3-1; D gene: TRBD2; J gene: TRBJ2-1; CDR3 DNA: TGTGCCAGCTCCCGCTCAAGCGGGGGGGCCGTTGAGCAGTTCTTC; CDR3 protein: CASSRSSGGAVEQFF
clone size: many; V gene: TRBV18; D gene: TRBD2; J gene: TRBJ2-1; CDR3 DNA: TGTGCCAGCGGACCGCAGGGACTAGGGCTTCTTGAGCAGTTCTTC; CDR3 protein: CASGPQGLGLLEQFF
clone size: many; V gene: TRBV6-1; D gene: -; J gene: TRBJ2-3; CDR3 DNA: TGTGCCAGCACGGCTAGCGGCACAGATACGCAGTATTTT; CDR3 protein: CASTASGTDTQYF
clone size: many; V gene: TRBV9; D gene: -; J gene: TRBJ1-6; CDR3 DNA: TGTGCCAGCAGCGCAACTGACAGGAATTCACCCCTCCACTTT; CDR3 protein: CASSATDRNSPLHF
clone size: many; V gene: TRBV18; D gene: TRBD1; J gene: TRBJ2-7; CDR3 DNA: TGTGCCAGCTCACCGGGACAGGGTAGATACGAGCAGTACTTC; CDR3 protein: CASSPGQGRYEQYF
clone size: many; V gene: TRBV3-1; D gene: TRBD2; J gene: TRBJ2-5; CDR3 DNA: TGTGCCAGCAGCGCCGCTTTAGCGGGGGGGAAAGAGACCCAGTACTTC; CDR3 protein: CASSAALAGGKETQYF
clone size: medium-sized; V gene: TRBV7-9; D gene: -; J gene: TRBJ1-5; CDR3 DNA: TGTGCCAGCAGCACCGGAGCCCCGCTCGTTAGCAATCAGCCCCAGCATTTT; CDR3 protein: CASSTGAPLVSNQPQHF
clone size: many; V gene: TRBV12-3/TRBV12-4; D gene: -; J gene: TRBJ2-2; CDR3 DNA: TGTGCCAGCAGTTTAGTCGGGCCTAGCGACACCGGGGAGCTGTTTTTT; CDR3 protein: CASSLVGPSDTGELFF
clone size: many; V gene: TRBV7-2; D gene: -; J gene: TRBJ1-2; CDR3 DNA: TGTGCCAGCAGTTCAGCGTATGGCTACACCTTC; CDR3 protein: CASSSAYGYTF
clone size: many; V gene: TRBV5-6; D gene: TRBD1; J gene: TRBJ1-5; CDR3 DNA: TGTGCCAGCAGTCTTACAGGGGGCGGCAATCAGCCCCAGCATTTT; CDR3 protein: CASSLTGGGNQPQHF